Here is one T cell receptor (beta chain) with its context. Its antigen is still unknown. Profiled with immunoSEQ multiplex PCR; TCRdb holds only in-frame clones, not every one. In the table there are about 1,600 clones, approximately 70% of which are singletons. The sample belongs to a study of high-grade serous ovarian cancer treatment subgroups. Study in general: Samples averaged roughly 15,000 reads and 7,000 or so unique TCR beta rearrangements.

Tumor samples were obtained before definitive surgery or chemotherapy. Study-wide findings and caveats: Higher neoantigen levels went with greater TCR clonal relatedness. Without spatial data, bulk sequencing limits insight into HGSC tumor diversity. Same-patient tumor repertoires overlapped at about 0.095 to 0.8; different patients barely overlapped.

Between the trimmed V and J ends, which lost 0 bases and 1 base, there was a span of 7 bases. The V gene's germline CDR1 is WSHSY and CDR2 SAAADI. The CDR3 contains 14 residues. Sequenced sample: tumor tissue. The source is a human donor with high-grade serous ovarian cancer. The gene calls are TRBV10-2 and TRBJ2-7; perhaps TRBD2 as D (6 bases). The CDR3 region is CASSESRGSYEQYF. DNA of the CDR3: TGCGCCAGCAGTGAGTCGCGGGGTTCCTACGAGCAGTACTTC.